This T cell receptor beta chain was sequenced during a study of T cell changes during pregnancy in multiple sclerosis. The CDR3 length is 16 residues. The V end was cut by 7 bases, the J end by 4 bases, with 22 bases between. Germline V gives CDR1 LNHDA, CDR2 SQIVND (reference sequence). Method: immunoSEQ multiplex PCR; TCRdb's copy keeps in-frame clones and lacks some. The sample contains more than 65,000 clones, 80% to 95% of which appear only once. This clonotype was obtained from a female donor with multiple sclerosis, enrolled in a pregnancy study. The specimen was peripheral blood, collected in the first trimester of pregnancy. The chain recombines TRBV19 with TRBJ1-2; no clear D. The DNA for the CDR3 is TGTGCCAGTACCTCCGAGGAAAGGCTCGAGACCTATGGCTACACCTTC. Its protein product is CASTSEERLETYGYTF.